The T cell receptor beta chain under discussion was sequenced for a study of CD8 T cells in Susac syndrome. An amount of RNA that ranged from roughly 0.45 to 1 ug was reverse transcribed with random hexamers. In TCRdb, the immunoSEQ multiplex PCR reads were re-called with MiXCR into one record per CDR3 protein. This table has roughly 180,000 distinct CDR3 sequences, over 85% appearing once. This CDR3 is 13 amino acids long. Germline CDR1 is MDHEN and CDR2 is SYDVKM. Trimming cost V 4 bases and J 8 bases; bases outside gene matches: 6. The chain employs TRBV28 and TRBJ1-2; the match to TRBD1 covers 8 bases. The origin of this receptor is a human donor with multiple sclerosis. The specimen sequenced was CD4+ T cells from PBMCs. The CDR3 region has the DNA TGTGCCAGCAGTTGGCTACAGGGGGACGGCTACACCTTC. Amino acid sequence: CASSWLQGDGYTF.